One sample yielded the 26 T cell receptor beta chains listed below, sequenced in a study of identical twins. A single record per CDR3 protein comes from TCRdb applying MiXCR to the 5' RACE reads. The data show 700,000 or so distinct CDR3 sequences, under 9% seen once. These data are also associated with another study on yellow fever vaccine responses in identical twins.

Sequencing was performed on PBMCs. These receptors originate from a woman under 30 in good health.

CDR3 loop: CASSLGSSGRTDTQYF. Here the CDR3 DNA reads TGTGCCAGCAGTCTCGGTTCTAGCGGGAGGACAGATACGCAGTATTTT. The chain combines TRBV12-3 or TRBV12-4 with TRBJ2-3, with TRBD2 identical over 11 bases. CDR3 length: 16 residues. The V segment lost 5 bases and the J segment 3 bases; nucleotides outside the gene matches: 7.

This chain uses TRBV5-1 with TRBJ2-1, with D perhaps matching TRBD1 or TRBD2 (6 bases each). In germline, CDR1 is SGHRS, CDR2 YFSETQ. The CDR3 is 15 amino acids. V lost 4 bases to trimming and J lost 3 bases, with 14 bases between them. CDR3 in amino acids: CASSPSGADYNEQFF. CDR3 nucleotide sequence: TGCGCCAGCAGCCCCTCGGGGGCCGACTACAATGAGCAGTTCTTC.

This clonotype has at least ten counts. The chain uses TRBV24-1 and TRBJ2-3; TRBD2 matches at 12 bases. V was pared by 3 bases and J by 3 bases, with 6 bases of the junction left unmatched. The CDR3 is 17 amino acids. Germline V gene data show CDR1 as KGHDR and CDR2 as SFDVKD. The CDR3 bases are TGTGCCACCAGTGATCCGACTAGCGGGAGTATGACAGATACGCAGTATTTT. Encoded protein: CATSDPTSGSMTDTQYF.

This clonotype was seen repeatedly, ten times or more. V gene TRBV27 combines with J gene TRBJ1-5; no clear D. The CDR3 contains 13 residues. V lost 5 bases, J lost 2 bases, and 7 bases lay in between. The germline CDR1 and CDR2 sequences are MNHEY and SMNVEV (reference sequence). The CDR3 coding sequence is TGTGCCAGCAGTGACCGGGGCAATCAGCCCCAGCATTTT. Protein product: CASSDRGNQPQHF.

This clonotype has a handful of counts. The CDR3 is CASSQGESEGNEQFF. In DNA form, the CDR3 reads TGTGCCAGCAGCCAAGGGGAGTCAGAGGGCAATGAGCAGTTCTTC. The J gene is TRBJ2-1, the V gene TRBV4-2; the D gene is possibly TRBD2 (5 bases). The V gene's germline CDR1 is LGHNA and CDR2 YNFKEQ. The germline V and J ends were trimmed by 1 base and 6 bases, with 13 bases remaining between them. This CDR3 is built from 15 residues.

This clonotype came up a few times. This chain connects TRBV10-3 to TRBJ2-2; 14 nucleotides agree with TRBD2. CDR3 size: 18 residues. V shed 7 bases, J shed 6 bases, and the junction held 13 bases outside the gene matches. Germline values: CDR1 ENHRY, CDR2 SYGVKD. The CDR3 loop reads CAITLTSGGAVKAGELFF. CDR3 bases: TGTGCCATCACCCTGACTAGCGGGGGGGCCGTTAAAGCCGGGGAGCTGTTTTTT.

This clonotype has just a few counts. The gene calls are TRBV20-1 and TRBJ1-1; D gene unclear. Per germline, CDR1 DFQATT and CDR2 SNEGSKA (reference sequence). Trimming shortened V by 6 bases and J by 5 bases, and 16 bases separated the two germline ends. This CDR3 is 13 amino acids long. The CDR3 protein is CSAAKRGYTEAFF. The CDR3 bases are TGCAGTGCCGCGAAACGAGGGTATACTGAAGCTTTCTTT.

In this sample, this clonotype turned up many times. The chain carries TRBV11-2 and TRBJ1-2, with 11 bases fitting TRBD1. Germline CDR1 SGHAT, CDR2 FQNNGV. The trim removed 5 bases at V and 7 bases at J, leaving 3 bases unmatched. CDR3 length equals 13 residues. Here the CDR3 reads CASSIGTGGGYTF. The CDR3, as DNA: TGTGCCAGCAGCATCGGGACAGGGGGTGGCTACACCTTC.

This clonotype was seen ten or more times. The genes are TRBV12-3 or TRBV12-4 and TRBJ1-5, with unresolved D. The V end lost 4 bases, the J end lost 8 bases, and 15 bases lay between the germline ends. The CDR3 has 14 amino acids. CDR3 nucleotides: TGTGCCAGCAGTTCCCACCTGGGCGTTGAGCCCCAGCATTTT. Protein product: CASSSHLGVEPQHF.

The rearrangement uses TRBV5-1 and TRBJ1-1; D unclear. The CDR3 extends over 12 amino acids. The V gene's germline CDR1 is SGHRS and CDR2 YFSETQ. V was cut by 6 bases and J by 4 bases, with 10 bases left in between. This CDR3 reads CASTDVGTEAFF. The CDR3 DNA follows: TGCGCCAGCACGGACGTTGGCACTGAAGCTTTCTTT.

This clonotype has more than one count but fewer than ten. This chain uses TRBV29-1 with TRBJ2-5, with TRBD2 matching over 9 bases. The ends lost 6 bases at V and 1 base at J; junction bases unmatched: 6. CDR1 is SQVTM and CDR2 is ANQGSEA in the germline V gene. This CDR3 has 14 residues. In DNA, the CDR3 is TGCAGCGTGGACTTTAGCGGGGGCCAAGAGACCCAGTACTTC. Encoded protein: CSVDFSGGQETQYF.

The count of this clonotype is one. This CDR3 reads CASSLDGRVGTEAFF. The CDR3 nucleotides read TGTGCCAGCAGCTTAGATGGCAGGGTCGGCACTGAAGCTTTCTTT. This chain joins TRBV7-8 and TRBJ1-1; possibly TRBD1 for D (5 bases). V was shortened by 1 base and J by 4 bases, with 13 bases between the two germline ends. The CDR3 runs to 15 residues. Germline CDR1 is SGHVS and CDR2 is FQNEAQ.

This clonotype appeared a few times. The CDR3 DNA follows: TGTGCCAGCAGCCCTGGACTAGCGGGCCGCTACGGGGAGCTGTTTTTT. The encoded protein is CASSPGLAGRYGELFF. This chain connects TRBV12-3 or TRBV12-4 to TRBJ2-2, with TRBD2 matching 11 bases. This CDR3 is built from 16 residues. The trim removed 6 bases at V and 7 bases at J, leaving 10 bases unmatched.

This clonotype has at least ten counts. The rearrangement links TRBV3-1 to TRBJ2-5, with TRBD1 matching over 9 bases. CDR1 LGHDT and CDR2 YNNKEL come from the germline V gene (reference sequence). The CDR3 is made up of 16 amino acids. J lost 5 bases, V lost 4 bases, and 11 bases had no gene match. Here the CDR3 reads CASSLQPGQGHETQYF. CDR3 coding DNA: TGTGCCAGCAGCCTTCAGCCGGGACAGGGTCATGAGACCCAGTACTTC.

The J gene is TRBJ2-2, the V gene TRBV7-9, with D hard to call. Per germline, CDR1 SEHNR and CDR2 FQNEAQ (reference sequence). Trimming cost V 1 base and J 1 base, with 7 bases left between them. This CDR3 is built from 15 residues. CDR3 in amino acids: CASSLDTLNTGELFF. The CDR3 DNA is TGTGCCAGCAGCTTAGATACCCTGAACACCGGGGAGCTGTTTTTT.

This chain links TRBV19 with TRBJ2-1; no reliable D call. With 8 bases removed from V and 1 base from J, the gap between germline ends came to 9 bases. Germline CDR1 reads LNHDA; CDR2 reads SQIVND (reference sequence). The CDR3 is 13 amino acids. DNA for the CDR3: TGTGCCAGTGGGTCCGAATCCTACAATGAGCAGTTCTTC. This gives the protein CASGSESYNEQFF.

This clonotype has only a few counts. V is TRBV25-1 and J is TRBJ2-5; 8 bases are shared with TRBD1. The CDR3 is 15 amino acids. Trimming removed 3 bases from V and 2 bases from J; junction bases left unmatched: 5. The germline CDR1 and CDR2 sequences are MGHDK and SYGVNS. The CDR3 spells CASSDSRTGQETQYF. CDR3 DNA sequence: TGTGCCAGCAGTGATTCTCGGACAGGGCAAGAGACCCAGTACTTC. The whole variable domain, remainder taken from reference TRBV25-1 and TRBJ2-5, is EADIYQTPRYLVIGTGKKITLECSQTMGHDKMYWYQQDPGMELHLIHYSYGVNSTEKGDLSSESTVSRIRTEHFPLTLESARPSHTSQYLCASSDSRTGQETQYFGPGTRLLVL.

This CDR3 reads CSARFPETQYF. CDR3 coding DNA: TGCAGTGCCCGCTTCCCAGAGACCCAGTACTTC. The chain uses TRBV20-1 and TRBJ2-5; D is unclear. Trimming took 6 bases from V and 4 from J, leaving 9 bases between them. Germline V lookup: CDR1 DFQATT, CDR2 SNEGSKA (reference sequence). The CDR3 is 11 residues long.

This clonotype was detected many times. The CDR3 DNA is TGCAGTGCCACAGGGACAGGGGCATTTCACTATGGCTACACCTTC. Translation: CSATGTGAFHYGYTF. The chain couples TRBV20-1 to TRBJ1-2; 10 bases are shared with TRBD1. Germline values: CDR1 DFQATT, CDR2 SNEGSKA (reference sequence). V trimming: 6 bases; J trimming: 3 bases; junction bases outside the gene matches: 10. The CDR3 has 15 residues.

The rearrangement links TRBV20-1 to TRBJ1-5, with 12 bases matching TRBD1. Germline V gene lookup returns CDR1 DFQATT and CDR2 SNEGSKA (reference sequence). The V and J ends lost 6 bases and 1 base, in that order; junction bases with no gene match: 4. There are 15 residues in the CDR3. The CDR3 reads CSARDRGLSNQPQHF. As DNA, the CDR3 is TGCAGTGCCCGGGACAGGGGGCTAAGCAATCAGCCCCAGCATTTT.

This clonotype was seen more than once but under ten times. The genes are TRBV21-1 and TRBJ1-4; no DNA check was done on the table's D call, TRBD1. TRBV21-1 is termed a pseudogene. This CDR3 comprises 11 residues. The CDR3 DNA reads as TGTGCCAGAACAGGGAGGGAAAAACTGTTTTTT. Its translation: CARTGREKLFF.

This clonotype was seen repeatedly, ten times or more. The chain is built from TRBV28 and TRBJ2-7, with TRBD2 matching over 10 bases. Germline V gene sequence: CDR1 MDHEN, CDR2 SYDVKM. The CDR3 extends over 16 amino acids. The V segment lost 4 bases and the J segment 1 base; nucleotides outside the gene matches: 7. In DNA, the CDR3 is TGTGCCAGCAGTTCATCCGGGACTAGCGTATCCTACGAGCAGTACTTC. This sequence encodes CASSSSGTSVSYEQYF.

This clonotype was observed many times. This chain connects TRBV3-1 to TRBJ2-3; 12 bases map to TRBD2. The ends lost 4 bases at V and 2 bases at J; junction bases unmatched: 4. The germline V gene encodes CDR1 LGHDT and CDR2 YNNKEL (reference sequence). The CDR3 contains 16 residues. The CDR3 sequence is CASSPTSGGITDTQYF. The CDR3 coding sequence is TGTGCCAGCAGCCCTACTAGCGGGGGGATCACAGATACGCAGTATTTT.

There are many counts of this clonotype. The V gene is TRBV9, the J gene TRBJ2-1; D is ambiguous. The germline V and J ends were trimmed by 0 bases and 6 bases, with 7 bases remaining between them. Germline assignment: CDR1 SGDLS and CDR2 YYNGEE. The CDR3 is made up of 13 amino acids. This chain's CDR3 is CASSVGVSNEQFF. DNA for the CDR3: TGTGCCAGCAGCGTAGGGGTGTCCAATGAGCAGTTCTTC.

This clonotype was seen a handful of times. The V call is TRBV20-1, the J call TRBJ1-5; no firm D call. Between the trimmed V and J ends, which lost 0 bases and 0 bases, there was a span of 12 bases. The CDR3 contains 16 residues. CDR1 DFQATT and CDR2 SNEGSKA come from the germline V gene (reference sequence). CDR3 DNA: TGCAGTGCTAGAGATTCATTCAATTATAGCAATCAGCCCCAGCATTTT. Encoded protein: CSARDSFNYSNQPQHF.

The CDR3 loop reads CASIHLRSERGWSTGELFF. The CDR3 DNA reads as TGTGCCAGCATCCACCTCCGCTCTGAGCGGGGGTGGAGCACCGGGGAGCTGTTTTTT. J is TRBJ2-2 and V is TRBV27, with 8 bases lining up with TRBD2. The germline V gene has CDR1 MNHEY and CDR2 SMNVEV (reference sequence). CDR3 length equals 19 residues. The V and J ends lost 7 bases and 4 bases, in that order; junction bases with no gene match: 20.